The next 5 T cell receptor beta chains were all read from a single sample in a study of T cell responses to AZD1222 COVID-19 vaccine (dated by TCRdb to the early 2020s). The sample's time point label, decoded: baseline before first vaccination. Library preparation used the immunoSEQ multiplex PCR assay. TCRdb's version of the immuneACCESS table is confined to in-frame rearrangements and falls short of the full clone set. An unresolved V gene accounts for under half of the shortfall where checked; the remainder is of unknown origin. Counted in this sample were some 130,000 clones; over 65% of them appeared once. The ten largest clones add up to over 4% of the sample. Material: peripheral blood, obtained on day 0 of AZD1222 vaccination. All receptors come from an adult in good health.

J is TRBJ2-3 and V is TRBV10-2; 9 bases fit TRBD2. The trim removed 3 bases at V and 3 bases at J, leaving 13 bases unmatched. The length of the CDR3 is 18 residues. CDR1 WSHSY and CDR2 SAAADI come from the germline V gene. The chain's CDR3 is CASSESLWRGGGTDTQYF. CDR3 DNA: TGCGCCAGCAGTGAATCCCTCTGGCGGGGGGGCGGAACAGATACGCAGTATTTT.

The J gene is TRBJ2-1, the V gene TRBV4-1; D perhaps matches TRBD2 (5 bases). Germline CDR1 reads MGHRA; CDR2 reads YSYEKL. Trimming left V 4 bases short and J 9 bases short, with 16 bases between. The CDR3 loop spans 14 amino acids. Here the CDR3 reads CASSPYTDEGEQFF. In nucleotides, the CDR3 is TGCGCCAGCAGCCCCTACACCGACGAGGGTGAGCAGTTCTTC.

The V call is TRBV2, the J call TRBJ2-3; D may be TRBD1 (6 bases). The ends were cut back, 2 bases at V and 11 bases at J, with 17 bases in the middle. Germline V CDR1 and CDR2: SNHLY, FYNNEI. There are 14 residues in the CDR3. CDR3 sequence: CASSENNPTGGQYF. For the CDR3, the DNA is TGTGCCAGCAGTGAAAACAACCCGACAGGTGGGCAGTATTTT.

The chain links TRBV24-1 to TRBJ2-3; TRBD2 aligns across 14 bases. V trimming: 4 bases; J trimming: 3 bases; junction bases outside the gene matches: 11. CDR3 length: 19 residues. CDR1 is KGHDR, CDR2 SFDVKD, per germline. CDR3 loop: CATSDPLRLAGGRTDTQYF. CDR3 in DNA: TGTGCCACCAGTGACCCTCTCAGACTAGCGGGGGGGAGGACAGATACGCAGTATTTT.

CDR3 sequence: CASSWRRKNEKLFF. The CDR3 nucleotides read TGTGCCAGCAGCTGGCGTAGGAAAAATGAAAAACTGTTTTTT. This chain connects TRBV11-2 to TRBJ1-4; D unresolved. V was shortened by 4 bases and J by 5 bases, with 11 bases between the two germline ends. In germline, CDR1 is SGHAT, CDR2 FQNNGV. This CDR3 region has 14 residues.